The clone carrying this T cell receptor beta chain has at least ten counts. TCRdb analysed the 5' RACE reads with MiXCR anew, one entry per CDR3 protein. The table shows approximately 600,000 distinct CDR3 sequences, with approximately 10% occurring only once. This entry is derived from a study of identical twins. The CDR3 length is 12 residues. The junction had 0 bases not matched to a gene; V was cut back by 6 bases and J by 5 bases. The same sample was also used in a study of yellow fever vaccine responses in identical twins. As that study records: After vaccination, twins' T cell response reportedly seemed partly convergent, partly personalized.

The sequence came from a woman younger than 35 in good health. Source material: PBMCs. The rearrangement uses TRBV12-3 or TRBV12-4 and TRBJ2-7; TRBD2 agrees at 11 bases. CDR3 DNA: TGTGCCAGCAGACTAGCGGGAGACGAGCAGTACTTC. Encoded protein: CASRLAGDEQYF.